This entry is about one TCR beta chain. Its cognate antigen is unknown. The data were obtained in a study of identical twins. Study-wide results and limits: There was an excess of low generation probability in the out-of-frame alpha sequences that twins shared. In monozygotic twins, models underestimated the sharing of out-of-frame TCR alpha.

The CDR3 runs 15 residues. V shed 6 bases and J shed 1 base, with 15 bases lying between them. Germline CDR1 and CDR2: DFQATT and SNEGSKA (reference sequence). MiXCR, run by TCRdb on the 5' RACE reads, gives a single entry per CDR3 protein. The table shows hundreds of thousands of distinct CDR3 sequences, with approximately 8.5% occurring only once. This sample was also put to use in a study of yellow fever vaccine responses in identical twins.

The clonotype comes from a woman aged 18-30 years in good health. The V gene is TRBV20-1, the J gene TRBJ1-4, with D possibly matching TRBD1 (5 bases). Sequencing was performed on memory (CD45RO+) T cells sorted from blood. CDR3 DNA: TGCAGTGCCCCGGATACGGGGGGAACTAATGAAAAACTGTTTTTT. Residues: CSAPDTGGTNEKLFF.